Listed below are T cell receptor beta chains from one sample, sequenced in a study of blood T cell repertoires in COVID-19. TCRdb's copy holds only in-frame clones and misses some; the assay was immunoSEQ multiplex PCR. The sample has hundreds of thousands of clones; around 87% are singletons. Sequenced: peripheral blood. The origin of the receptors is a woman aged 25 to 39 who had recovered from COVID-19. Each CDR3 is given with its conserved first and last residue. D genes are given only for firm matches. The size of a clone is reported for some rows only, either as once, few or many, or as a class for expanded clones.

clone_size,j_call,v_call,d_call,cdr3_aa,cdr3_nt
.,TRBJ2-7,TRBV19,.,CASSLTGDFYEQYF,TGTGCCAGTAGTCTAACAGGTGACTTCTACGAGCAGTACTTC
once,TRBJ2-3,TRBV3-1/TRBV3-2,TRBD2,CASSSRLAGDTDTQYF,TGTGCCAGCAGCTCCCGACTAGCGGGAGACACAGATACGCAGTATTTT
.,TRBJ1-6,TRBV14,TRBD1,CASSYAGGNSPLHF,TGTGCCAGCAGCTATGCAGGGGGAAATTCACCCCTCCACTTT
.,TRBJ2-3,TRBV5-4,.,CASSLELEKTDTQYF,TGTGCCAGCAGCTTGGAACTAGAAAAGACAGATACGCAGTATTTT
.,TRBJ2-2,TRBV2,TRBD1,CASTRDRGLNTGELFF,TGTGCCAGCACTCGGGACAGGGGCCTGAACACCGGGGAGCTGTTTTTT
.,TRBJ2-3,TRBV5-1,.,CASSTEEVYPADTQYF,TGCGCCAGCAGCACTGAGGAAGTATACCCCGCAGATACGCAGTATTTT
.,TRBJ2-2,TRBV7-9,.,CASSLVTAGELFF,TGTGCCAGCAGCTTAGTCACGGCCGGGGAGCTGTTTTTT
.,TRBJ2-7,TRBV7-2,.,CASSLAKTSSYEQYF,TGTGCCAGCAGCTTAGCTAAAACTAGCTCCTACGAGCAGTACTTC
.,TRBJ2-3,TRBV5-1,TRBD2,CASSTTSGSTDTQYF,TGCGCCAGCAGCACCACTAGCGGGAGCACAGATACGCAGTATTTT
.,TRBJ2-1,TRBV7-2,.,CASSHKPGGMSNEQFF,TGTGCCAGCAGCCATAAGCCAGGCGGGATGTCGAATGAGCAGTTCTTC
once,TRBJ2-7,TRBV4-1,.,CASSQDTGAYEQYF,TGCGCCAGCAGCCAAGATACAGGAGCTTACGAGCAGTACTTC
.,TRBJ1-6,TRBV5-1,.,CASSLGRDFSRGSPLHF,TGCGCCAGCAGCCTGGGCCGGGACTTCTCACGCGGTTCACCCCTCCACTTT
.,TRBJ1-2,TRBV19,TRBD1,CASSISGAGGANGYTF,TGTGCCAGTAGTATCTCCGGGGCAGGGGGCGCGAATGGCTACACCTTC
.,TRBJ1-1,TRBV5-6,.,CASSLTGGQTEAFF,TGTGCCAGCAGCTTGACCGGGGGGCAGACTGAAGCTTTCTTT
once,TRBJ2-1,TRBV14,TRBD2,CASSPLSVGGGEQFF,TGTGCCAGCAGCCCCTTAAGTGTCGGGGGGGGTGAGCAGTTCTTC
once,TRBJ2-7,TRBV5-6,TRBD1,CASSPRTGTGPYEQYF,TGTGCCAGCAGCCCACGGACCGGGACAGGACCCTACGAGCAGTACTTC
.,TRBJ1-6,TRBV19,TRBD1,CACRQGGSPLHF,TGTGCCTGTAGACAGGGGGGATCACCCCTCCACTTT
.,TRBJ2-1,TRBV6-2/TRBV6-3,.,CASSYSKGDKFYYNEQFF,TGTGCCAGCAGTTACTCGAAGGGGGATAAATTCTATTACAATGAGCAGTTCTTC
.,TRBJ1-5,TRBV4-1,.,CASSQSRQGSQPQHF,TGCGCCAGCAGCCAATCGAGGCAGGGGAGTCAGCCCCAGCATTTT
.,TRBJ2-1,TRBV28,.,CASTFGNPNEQFF,TGTGCCAGCACGTTCGGGAATCCCAATGAGCAGTTCTTC
.,TRBJ2-1,TRBV10-3,.,CAISGRDYNEQFF,TGTGCCATCAGTGGTCGGGACTACAATGAGCAGTTCTTC
.,TRBJ2-1,TRBV4-3,TRBD2,CASSLLGLAEQFF,TGCGCCAGCAGCCTTCTCGGACTAGCGGAGCAGTTCTTC
.,TRBJ2-3,TRBV28,.,CAARGSSTDTQYF,TGTGCCGCCCGTGGGAGCAGCACAGATACGCAGTATTTT
.,TRBJ1-4,TRBV7-9,.,CASSQAGVEKLFF,TGTGCCAGCAGCCAGGCGGGGGTTGAAAAACTGTTTTTT
once,TRBJ2-5,TRBV12-3/TRBV12-4,.,CASSLGGLETQYF,TGTGCCAGCAGTTTAGGGGGCCTGGAGACCCAGTACTTC
.,TRBJ2-7,TRBV28,.,CASQEANEQYF,TGTGCCAGCCAGGAGGCAAACGAGCAGTACTTC
.,TRBJ2-7,TRBV2,TRBD1,CASKGQGSEQYF,TGTGCCAGCAAAGGACAGGGGAGCGAGCAGTACTTC
.,TRBJ1-2,TRBV14,.,CASSQGGIYGYTF,TGTGCCAGCAGCCAAGGAGGGATCTATGGCTACACCTTC
.,TRBJ1-2,TRBV19,TRBD1,CASADRDSIRYTF,TGTGCCAGCGCGGACAGGGATAGTATTCGCTACACCTTC
once,TRBJ2-3,TRBV29-1,TRBD1,CSTGTGSRALTDTQYF,TGCAGCACCGGGACAGGGAGTCGAGCGCTCACAGATACGCAGTATTTT
.,TRBJ1-1,TRBV18,TRBD1,CASSRDRDTEAFF,TGTGCCAGCTCGCGGGACAGGGACACTGAAGCTTTCTTT
few,TRBJ2-1,TRBV7-9,TRBD2,CASSLFPVLAGNEQFF,TGTGCCAGCAGCTTATTCCCCGTCCTAGCGGGCAATGAGCAGTTCTTC
.,TRBJ2-7,TRBV6-5,TRBD1,CASSYSQTGTYEQYF,TGTGCCAGCAGTTACTCCCAGACAGGGACCTACGAGCAGTACTTC
.,TRBJ1-1,TRBV28,.,CASSLLTRGGSNTEAFF,TGTGCCAGCAGTTTATTGACCCGGGGGGGCTCGAACACTGAAGCTTTCTTT
.,TRBJ1-2,TRBV9,.,CARIKQGAWDYGYTF,TGTGCCAGGATAAAACAGGGAGCATGGGACTATGGCTACACCTTC
.,TRBJ2-3,TRBV30,.,CAWRSGLGTDTQYF,TGTGCCTGGAGATCCGGGTTGGGCACAGATACGCAGTATTTT
.,TRBJ2-1,TRBV6-2/TRBV6-3,TRBD2,CASTPGLAAYNEQFF,TGTGCCAGCACCCCAGGGCTAGCGGCTTACAATGAGCAGTTCTTC
once,TRBJ1-5,TRBV6-1,.,CASSEEFGFYQPQHF,TGTGCCAGCAGTGAAGAGTTCGGGTTTTACCAGCCCCAGCATTTT
few,TRBJ2-7,TRBV10-3,.,CATGGGVSYEQYF,TGTGCCACCGGAGGGGGGGTCTCCTACGAGCAGTACTTC
.,TRBJ1-6,TRBV7-8,.,CASSFKQGWNSPLHF,TGTGCCAGCAGCTTCAAACAGGGTTGGAATTCACCCCTCCACTTT
.,TRBJ1-2,TRBV4-1,.,CASSQITGLGYGYTF,TGCGCCAGCAGCCAGATTACAGGGCTCGGCTATGGCTACACCTTC
.,TRBJ2-7,TRBV5-1,TRBD1,CASSLKGTGASPSYEQYF,TGCGCCAGCAGCCTTAAAGGGACAGGGGCCTCTCCATCCTACGAGCAGTACTTC
once,TRBJ1-2,TRBV11-2,TRBD1,CASSLGVGTGGRYGYTF,TGTGCCAGCAGCTTAGGAGTTGGGACAGGGGGCCGTTATGGCTACACCTTC
.,TRBJ2-1,TRBV20-1,.,CSAAQGNEQFF,TGCAGTGCTGCACAGGGAAATGAGCAGTTCTTC
.,TRBJ2-2,TRBV6-5,.,CASRMEGNTGELFF,TGTGCCAGCAGAATGGAGGGTAACACCGGGGAGCTGTTTTTT
.,TRBJ2-3,TRBV5-1,TRBD2,CASSSGLAGGPTDTQYF,TGCGCCAGCAGCTCGGGACTAGCGGGGGGCCCCACAGATACGCAGTATTTT
.,TRBJ2-7,TRBV2,TRBD2,CASRRTSGRVEQYF,TGTGCCAGCAGGCGAACTAGCGGGAGAGTGGAGCAGTACTTC
many,TRBJ2-7,TRBV11-2,.,CASSLAGGFRAKQYF,TGTGCCAGCAGCTTAGCGGGTGGGTTCCGCGCCAAGCAGTACTTC
.,TRBJ1-2,TRBV21-1,.,CASSLTSGYTF,TGTGCCAGCAGCCTGACTAGTGGCTACACCTTC
.,TRBJ2-3,TRBV15,TRBD2,CATSRALSTSGTDTQYF,TGTGCCACCAGCAGAGCCCTATCGACTAGCGGCACAGATACGCAGTATTTT
.,TRBJ1-6,TRBV7-9,TRBD1,CASSTGGSGSPLHF,TGTGCCAGCAGCACAGGGGGCTCGGGTTCACCCCTCCACTTT
once,TRBJ2-1,TRBV28,.,CASSFDWSSYNEQFF,TGTGCCAGCAGTTTTGACTGGAGCTCCTACAATGAGCAGTTCTTC
few,TRBJ1-5,TRBV7-2,.,CASSLEGVQPQHF,TGTGCCAGCAGCTTGGAAGGGGTTCAGCCCCAGCATTTT
.,TRBJ1-5,TRBV27,TRBD1,CASSWATGNQPQHF,TGTGCCAGCAGTTGGGCGACAGGGAATCAGCCCCAGCATTTT
.,TRBJ2-7,TRBV7-2,TRBD2,CASRLAGGSYEQYF,TGTGCCAGCAGACTAGCGGGGGGCTCCTACGAGCAGTACTTC
.,TRBJ2-7,TRBV29-1,TRBD1,CSVAGTGSSYEQYF,TGCAGCGTTGCCGGGACAGGGAGCTCCTACGAGCAGTACTTC
.,TRBJ2-7,TRBV19,.,CASRGSYEQYF,TGTGCCAGTAGGGGCAGCTACGAGCAGTACTTC
.,TRBJ2-5,TRBV7-2,.,CASSASLQETQYF,TGTGCCAGCAGCGCGTCACTCCAAGAGACCCAGTACTTC
.,TRBJ1-5,TRBV18,TRBD1,CASSSQGAEQPQHF,TGTGCCAGCTCATCACAGGGGGCGGAACAGCCCCAGCATTTT